The rows below give T cell receptor beta chains drawn from one sample of a study of human T cells and chemical hapten exposure. TCRdb ran MiXCR on the RACE reads and lists one entry per CDR3 protein. This table holds around 120,000 distinct CDR3 sequences, about 14% found once. The sample consisted of whole blood, taken in connection with sensitization to the hapten diphenylcyclopropenone (DPC). The origin of the receptors is a young woman with alopecia areata. Some clones in this sample may be carry-over from other donors' samples. Both conserved end residues are trimmed from each CDR3. The D gene is left open where the match is weak.

J	D	V	CDR3
TRBJ1-2	.	TRBV18	ASSPLFQVFGYT
TRBJ1-5	TRBD1	TRBV12-3/TRBV12-4	ASRLGGQGGQPQH
TRBJ2-1	.	TRBV2	ASSEEDGYNEQF
TRBJ2-5	.	TRBV5-1	ASSSDTLVWTQY
TRBJ2-1	.	TRBV18	ASSPLKGSSYNEQF
TRBJ1-1	.	TRBV4-3	ASSRGGHTEAF
TRBJ1-1	.	TRBV7-3	ASSLGHSNTEAF
TRBJ1-2	.	TRBV19	ASKDYGYT
TRBJ1-2	.	TRBV9	ASSGYSHYGYT
TRBJ2-7	TRBD2	TRBV4-2	ASSQDLGLTSGNYEQY
TRBJ1-6	.	TRBV6-5	ASSYSIGGSGYNSPLH
TRBJ2-1	.	TRBV15	ATSQDTPFSYNEQF
TRBJ2-2	TRBD1	TRBV20-1	SAPTRTGPTGELF
TRBJ2-7	.	TRBV18	ASSPLSTDPYEQY
TRBJ1-6	.	TRBV18	ASSPPSAGLPNSPLH
TRBJ1-2	.	TRBV20-1	SASLTVDYGYT
TRBJ2-7	.	TRBV13	ASSLRPEDEQY
TRBJ2-1	TRBD1	TRBV28	ASTRRGQAYNEQF
TRBJ1-1	TRBD1	TRBV28	ASRGQMNTEAF
TRBJ2-7	TRBD2	TRBV19	ASSIPSGGPYEQY
TRBJ2-3	.	TRBV7-2	ASSRGAEWTDTQY
TRBJ2-1	TRBD2	TRBV5-1	ASTLAGGTYNEQF
TRBJ1-2	.	TRBV6-6	ASTSPLNYGYT
TRBJ2-6	.	TRBV29-1	SVRGPSGANVLT
TRBJ2-3	.	TRBV7-2	ASSPGLYTDTQY
TRBJ1-2	TRBD1	TRBV7-8	ASSFSGGDGYT
TRBJ2-4	.	TRBV7-9	ASSPGLDIQY
TRBJ2-3	.	TRBV18	ASSPLGTLGTDTQY
TRBJ1-5	.	TRBV12-3/TRBV12-4	ASSLVGDNQPQH
TRBJ1-4	.	TRBV6-2/TRBV6-3	ASSRTPDNEKLF
TRBJ1-6	.	TRBV4-3	ASSQEPPNSPLH
TRBJ1-1	.	TRBV7-2	ASKLGMNTEAF
TRBJ2-7	.	TRBV10-2	ASRVGTKPPYEQY
TRBJ1-4	TRBD1	TRBV6-5	ASTRQGKTNEKLF
TRBJ1-4	.	TRBV7-9	ASSLSTGEKLF
TRBJ1-2	TRBD1	TRBV10-2	ASSDGQGAGYGYT
TRBJ2-6	.	TRBV7-9	ASSFVGDSGANVLT
TRBJ2-2	TRBD2	TRBV11-2	ASSAPTSGGQNTGELF
TRBJ2-1	.	TRBV6-2/TRBV6-3	ASSYEPTAYNEQF
TRBJ2-3	.	TRBV6-5	ASSYALGSDTQY
TRBJ2-7	.	TRBV6-5	ASSFSVSYEQY
TRBJ2-1	TRBD2	TRBV9	ASSVGSSGGKYNEQF
TRBJ1-1	.	TRBV28	ASSLTRGEAF
TRBJ2-1	TRBD2	TRBV27	ASSLRTSGGANEQF
TRBJ2-3	.	TRBV11-2	ASSLFQESPTTDTQY
TRBJ2-3	TRBD2	TRBV9	ASSVGGGGPTDTQY
TRBJ2-3	.	TRBV7-9	ASSSGGTTSTDTQY
TRBJ2-1	.	TRBV4-2	ASSQVSVDEQF
TRBJ1-6	.	TRBV27	ASSLWGSNSPLH
TRBJ1-1	TRBD1	TRBV9	ASSVGGQAKAF
TRBJ2-1	.	TRBV5-5	ASSLGTGLRDSYNEQF